The clone carrying this T cell receptor beta chain has a count of ten or more. What it binds is unknown. V dropped 7 bases and J dropped 6; count of bases not matched to a gene: 11. This CDR3 is built from 13 residues. Germline assignment: CDR1 SQVTM and CDR2 ANQGSEA. This record comes from a study of early T cells in non-severe SARS-CoV-2 infection. Study information: Bulk RNA from unsorted whole blood was sequenced; chains were unpaired.

Points from the study as a whole: There was a bias toward anti-spike CD8 responses in VDJdb matching, which missed private and CD4 specificities.

Separate cDNA molecules each had unique molecular identifiers attached to them. In TCRdb, the 5' RACE reads were re-called with MiXCR into one record per CDR3 protein. The sample has approximately 66,000 distinct CDR3 sequences, roughly 13% seen once; the top ten hold roughly 5%. Sequencing used whole blood. The receptor was isolated from an adult who was a healthcare worker with PCR-confirmed SARS-CoV-2 infection or an uninfected control (not recorded which). The V call is TRBV29-1, the J call TRBJ2-7; the match to TRBD1 covers 8 bases. CDR3 DNA sequence: TGCAGCGCAAAACAGGGGGTGGTGGGCGAGCAGTACTTC. This encodes CSAKQGVVGEQYF.